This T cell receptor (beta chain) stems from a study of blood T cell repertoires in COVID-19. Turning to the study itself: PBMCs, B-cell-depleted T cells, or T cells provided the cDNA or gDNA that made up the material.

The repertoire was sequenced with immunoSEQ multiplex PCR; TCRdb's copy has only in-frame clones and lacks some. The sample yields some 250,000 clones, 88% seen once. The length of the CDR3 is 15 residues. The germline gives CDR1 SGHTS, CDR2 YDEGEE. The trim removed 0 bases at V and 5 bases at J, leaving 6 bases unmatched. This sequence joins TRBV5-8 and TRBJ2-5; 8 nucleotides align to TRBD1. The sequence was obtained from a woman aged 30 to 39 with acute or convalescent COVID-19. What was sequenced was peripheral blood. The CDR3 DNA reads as TGTGCCAGCAGCTTGGGCAGGGGGCGCGGGGAGACCCAGTACTTC. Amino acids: CASSLGRGRGETQYF.